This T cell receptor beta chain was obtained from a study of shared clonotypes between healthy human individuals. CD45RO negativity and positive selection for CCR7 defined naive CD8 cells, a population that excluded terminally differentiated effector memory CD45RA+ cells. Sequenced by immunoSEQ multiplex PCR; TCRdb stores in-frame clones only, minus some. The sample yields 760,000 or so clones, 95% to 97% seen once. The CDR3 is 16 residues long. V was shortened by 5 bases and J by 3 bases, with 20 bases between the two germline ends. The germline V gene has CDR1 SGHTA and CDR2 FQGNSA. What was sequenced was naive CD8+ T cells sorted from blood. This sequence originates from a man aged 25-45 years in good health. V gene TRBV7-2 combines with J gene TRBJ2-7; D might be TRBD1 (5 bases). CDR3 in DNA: TGTGCCAGCAGCCCCGACAGCCTAGAGACCCACTACGAGCAGTACTTC. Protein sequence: CASSPDSLETHYEQYF. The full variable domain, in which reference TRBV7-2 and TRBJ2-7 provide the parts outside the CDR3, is GAGVSQSPSNKVTEKGKDVELRCDPISGHTALYWYRQSLGQGLEFLIYFQGNSAPDKSGLPSDRFSAERTGGSVSTLTIQRTQQEDSAVYLCASSPDSLETHYEQYFGPGTRLTVT.